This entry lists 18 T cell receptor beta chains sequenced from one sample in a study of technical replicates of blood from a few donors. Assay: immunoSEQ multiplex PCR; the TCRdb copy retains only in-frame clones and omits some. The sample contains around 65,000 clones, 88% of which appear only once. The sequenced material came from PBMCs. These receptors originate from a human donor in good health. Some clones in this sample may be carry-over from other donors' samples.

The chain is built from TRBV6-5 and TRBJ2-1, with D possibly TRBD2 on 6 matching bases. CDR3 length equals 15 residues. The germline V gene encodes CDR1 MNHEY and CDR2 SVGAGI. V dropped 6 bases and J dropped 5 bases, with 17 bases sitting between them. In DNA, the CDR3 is TGTGCCAGCAGATCCAGCGGGTCGAACGACAATGAGCAGTTCTTC. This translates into CASRSSGSNDNEQFF.

The CDR3 spells CASSRGVELNTGELFF. Here the CDR3 DNA reads TGCGCCAGCAGCCGCGGGGTCGAGTTGAACACCGGGGAGCTGTTTTTT. V and J are TRBV4-3 and TRBJ2-2, with D possibly matching TRBD2 (6 bases). The CDR3 runs 16 residues. The germline CDR1 and CDR2 sequences are LGHNA and YSLEER. Between the trimmed V and J ends, which lost 4 bases and 1 base, there was a span of 13 bases.

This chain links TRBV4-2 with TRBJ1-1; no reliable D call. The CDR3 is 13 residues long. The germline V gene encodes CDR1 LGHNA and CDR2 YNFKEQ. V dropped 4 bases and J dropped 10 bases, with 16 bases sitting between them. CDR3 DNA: TGTGCCAGCAGCCGTGTGGACTTCCCGAGAGCTTTCTTT. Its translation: CASSRVDFPRAFF.

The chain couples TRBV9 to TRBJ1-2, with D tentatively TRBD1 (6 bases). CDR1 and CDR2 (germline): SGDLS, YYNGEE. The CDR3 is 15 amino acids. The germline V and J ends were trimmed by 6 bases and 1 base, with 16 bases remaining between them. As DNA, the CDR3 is TGTGCCAGCACCCGTAGTCCAGGGGATAACTATGGCTACACCTTC. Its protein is CASTRSPGDNYGYTF. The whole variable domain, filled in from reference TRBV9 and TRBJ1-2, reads DSGVTQTPKHLITATGQRVTLRCSPRSGDLSVYWYQQSLDQGLQFLIQYYNGEERAKGNILERFSAQQFPDLHSELNLSSLELGDSALYFCASTRSPGDNYGYTFGSGTRLTVV.

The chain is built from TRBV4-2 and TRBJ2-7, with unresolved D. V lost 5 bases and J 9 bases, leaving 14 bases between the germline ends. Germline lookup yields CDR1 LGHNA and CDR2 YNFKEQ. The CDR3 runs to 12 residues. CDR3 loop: CASSSDALVQYF. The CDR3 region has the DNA TGTGCCAGCAGCTCCGATGCGCTCGTGCAGTACTTC.

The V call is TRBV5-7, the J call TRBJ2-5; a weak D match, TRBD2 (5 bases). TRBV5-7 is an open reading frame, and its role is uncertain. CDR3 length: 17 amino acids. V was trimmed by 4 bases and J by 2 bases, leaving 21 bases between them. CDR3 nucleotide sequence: TGTGCCAGCAGCCCCGAGTGGTTGCTGGACTTTCAAGAGACCCAGTACTTC. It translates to CASSPEWLLDFQETQYF.

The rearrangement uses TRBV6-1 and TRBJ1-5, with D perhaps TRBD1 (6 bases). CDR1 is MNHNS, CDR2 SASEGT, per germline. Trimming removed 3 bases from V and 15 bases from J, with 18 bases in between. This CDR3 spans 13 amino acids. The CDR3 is CASSDSWDTFLHF. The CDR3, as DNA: TGTGCCAGCAGTGATTCATGGGACACCTTTTTGCATTTT.

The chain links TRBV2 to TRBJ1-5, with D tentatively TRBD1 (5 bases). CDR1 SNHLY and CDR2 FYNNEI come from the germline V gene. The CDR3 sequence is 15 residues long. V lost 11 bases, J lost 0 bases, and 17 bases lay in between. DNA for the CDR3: TGTGCCTCCACCCAAGGGGCAGGTAGCAATCAGCCCCAGCATTTT. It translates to CASTQGAGSNQPQHF.

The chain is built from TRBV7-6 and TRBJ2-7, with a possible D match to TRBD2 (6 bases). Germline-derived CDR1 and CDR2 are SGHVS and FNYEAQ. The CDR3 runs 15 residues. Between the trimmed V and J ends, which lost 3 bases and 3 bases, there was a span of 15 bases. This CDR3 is CASSFTTRGRYEQYF. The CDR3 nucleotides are TGTGCCAGCAGCTTTACGACTAGGGGCCGCTACGAGCAGTACTTC.

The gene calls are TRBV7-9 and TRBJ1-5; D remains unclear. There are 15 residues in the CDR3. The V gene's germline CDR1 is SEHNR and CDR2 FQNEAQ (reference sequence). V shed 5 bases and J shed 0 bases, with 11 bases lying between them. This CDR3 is CASSREGISNQPQHF. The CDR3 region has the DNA TGTGCCAGCAGCCGGGAGGGTATTAGCAATCAGCCCCAGCATTTT.

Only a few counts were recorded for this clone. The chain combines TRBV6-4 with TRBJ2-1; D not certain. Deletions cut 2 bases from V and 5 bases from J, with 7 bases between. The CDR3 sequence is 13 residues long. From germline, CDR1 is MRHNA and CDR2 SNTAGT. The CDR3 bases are TGTGCCAGCAGTGACGGCAGTCACAATGAGCAGTTCTTC. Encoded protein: CASSDGSHNEQFF.

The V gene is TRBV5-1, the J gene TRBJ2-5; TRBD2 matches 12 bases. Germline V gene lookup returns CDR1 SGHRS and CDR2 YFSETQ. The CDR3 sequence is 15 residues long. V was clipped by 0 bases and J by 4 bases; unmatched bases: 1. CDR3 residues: CASSLATSGGETQYF. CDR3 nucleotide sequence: TGCGCCAGCAGCTTGGCGACTAGCGGGGGAGAGACCCAGTACTTC. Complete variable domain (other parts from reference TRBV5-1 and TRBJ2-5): KAGVTQTPRYLIKTRGQQVTLSCSPISGHRSVSWYQQTPGQGLQFLFEYFSETQRNKGNFPGRFSGRQFSNSRSEMNVSTLELGDSALYLCASSLATSGGETQYFGPGTRLLVL.

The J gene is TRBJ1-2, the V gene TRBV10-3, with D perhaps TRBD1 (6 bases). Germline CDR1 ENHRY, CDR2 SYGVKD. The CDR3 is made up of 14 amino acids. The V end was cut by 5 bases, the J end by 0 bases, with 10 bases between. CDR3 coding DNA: TGTGCCATCAGTACAGGGCTATCTAACTATGGCTACACCTTC. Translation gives CAISTGLSNYGYTF.

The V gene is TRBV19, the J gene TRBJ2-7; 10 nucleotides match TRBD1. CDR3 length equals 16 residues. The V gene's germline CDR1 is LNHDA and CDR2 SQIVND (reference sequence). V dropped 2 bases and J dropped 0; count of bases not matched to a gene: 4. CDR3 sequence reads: CASSIRTGGGSYEQYF. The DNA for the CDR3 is TGTGCCAGTAGTATAAGGACAGGGGGTGGCTCCTACGAGCAGTACTTC.

CDR3 nucleotide sequence: TGTGCCAGCAGCGTAGACAGGGGGCTCTATGGCTACACCTTC. This codes for CASSVDRGLYGYTF. This chain connects TRBV9 to TRBJ1-2; 9 bases agree with TRBD1. This CDR3 spans 14 amino acids. CDR1 and CDR2 from the germline V gene are SGDLS and YYNGEE. J lost 4 bases, V lost 0 bases, and 1 base had no gene match.

The CDR3 protein is CASSFDGWGEADYGYTF. CDR3 DNA: TGCGCCAGCAGCTTCGACGGGTGGGGGGAAGCGGACTATGGCTACACCTTC. The genes are TRBV4-1 and TRBJ1-2; TRBD1 might be the D (5 bases). This CDR3 spans 17 amino acids. Germline-derived CDR1 and CDR2 are MGHRA and YSYEKL. V was pared by 5 bases and J by 3 bases, with 22 bases between.

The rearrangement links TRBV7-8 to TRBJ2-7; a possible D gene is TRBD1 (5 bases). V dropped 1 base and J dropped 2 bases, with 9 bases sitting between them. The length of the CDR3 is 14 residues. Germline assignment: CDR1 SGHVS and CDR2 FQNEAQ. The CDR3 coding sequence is TGTGCCAGCAGCTTAGTAGGGGCCACCTACGAGCAGTACTTC. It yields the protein CASSLVGATYEQYF.

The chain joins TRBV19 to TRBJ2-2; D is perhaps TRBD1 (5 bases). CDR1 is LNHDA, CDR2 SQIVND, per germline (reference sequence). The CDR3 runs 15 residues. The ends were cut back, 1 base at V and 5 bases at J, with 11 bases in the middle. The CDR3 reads CASSIVQGGTGELFF. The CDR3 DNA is TGTGCCAGTAGTATAGTGCAGGGTGGAACCGGGGAGCTGTTTTTT.